This T cell receptor beta chain was captured by sequencing in a study of OX40 agonist ivuxolimab in advanced cancers. The germline V gene has CDR1 LNHDA and CDR2 SQIVND (reference sequence). V lost 4 bases, J lost 6 bases, and 15 bases lay in between. The length of the CDR3 is 14 residues. This table comes from immunoSEQ multiplex PCR, and its TCRdb copy is limited to in-frame clones, with some not included. The sample includes tens of thousands of clones, 75% to 95% of them seen just once. The TCR was taken from an adult with an advanced solid tumor such as melanoma, head and neck, liver or kidney cancer. V is TRBV19 and J is TRBJ1-2; maybe TRBD1 (5 bases). The material was CD4+ or CD8+ T cells sorted from blood, obtained in a trial of the OX40 agonist ivuxolimab. CDR3 nucleotide sequence: TGTGCCAGTAGTACGCGACAGACACTTAATGGCTACACCTTC. It is translated as CASSTRQTLNGYTF.